Here is one T cell receptor (beta chain) with its context. Its antigen remains unknown. These data are taken from a study of beta chain features in type 1 diabetes. Germline lookup yields CDR1 SNHLY and CDR2 FYNNEI. Trimming removed 4 bases at V and 7 bases at J, with 8 bases between. The CDR3 is made up of 11 amino acids. Expressed TCRB transcripts were sequenced because the entire RNA isolate underwent reverse transcription. Sequenced by immunoSEQ multiplex PCR; TCRdb stores in-frame clones only, minus some. The data show hundreds of thousands of clones, with around 15% seen just once and about 0.086% held by the top ten. Study-level findings and limits: Any PCR bias toward short templates would affect both groups alike. cDNA sequencing could over-represent cells with high TCR expression.

The origin of this receptor is a man aged 18 to 35 in good health. What was sequenced was naive CD4+ T cells from blood. This chain uses TRBV2 with TRBJ2-7, with a possible D match to TRBD1 (5 bases). CDR3 region: CASSGGWEQYF. The CDR3 bases are TGTGCCAGCAGTGGGGGCTGGGAGCAGTACTTC.